Below, one TCR beta chain is given with its context. What it binds is unknown. Its ends do not fully match the called genes, so a read error is possible. Carrying unique molecular identifiers, the cDNA also gained a universal primer site through template switching. TCRdb redid the calling of the 5' RACE reads with MiXCR, one entry per CDR3 protein. The sample has 1.5 million to 2 million distinct CDR3 sequences; under 35% are singletons. The data derive from a study of identical twins. Study outcomes and limitations: Out-of-frame alpha sequences that twins shared showed excess low generation probability. Beta out-of-frame sequences showed weaker excess twin sharing. Out-of-frame TCR alpha sharing in monozygotic twins exceeded recombination model predictions.

This clonotype was sampled from a newborn girl in good health. The sequencing input was cord blood.

CDR3 loop: CAGSFGQALNTEAFF. The CDR3 DNA is TGCGCCGGCAGCTTCGGACAGGCTTTGAACACTGAAGCTTTCTTT. The chain links TRBV5-1 to TRBJ1-1, with TRBD1 identical over 7 bases. The CDR3 loop spans 15 amino acids. The germline CDR1 and CDR2 sequences are SGHRS and YFSETQ.